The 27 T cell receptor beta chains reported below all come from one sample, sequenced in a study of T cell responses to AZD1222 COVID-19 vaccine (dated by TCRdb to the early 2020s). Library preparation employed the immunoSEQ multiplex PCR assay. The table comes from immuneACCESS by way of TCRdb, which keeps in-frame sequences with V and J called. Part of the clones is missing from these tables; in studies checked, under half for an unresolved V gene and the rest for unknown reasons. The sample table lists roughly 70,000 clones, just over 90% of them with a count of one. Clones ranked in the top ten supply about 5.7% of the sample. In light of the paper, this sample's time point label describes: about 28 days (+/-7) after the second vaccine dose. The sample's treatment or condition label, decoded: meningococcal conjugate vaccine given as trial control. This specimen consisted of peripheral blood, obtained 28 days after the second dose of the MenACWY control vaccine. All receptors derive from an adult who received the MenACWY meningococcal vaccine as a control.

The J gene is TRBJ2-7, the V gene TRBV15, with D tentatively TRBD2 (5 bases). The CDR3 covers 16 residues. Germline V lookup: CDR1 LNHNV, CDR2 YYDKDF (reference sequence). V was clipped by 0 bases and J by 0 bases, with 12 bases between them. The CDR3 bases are TGTGCCACCAGCAGAGATCTTAGCCTAGCCTCCTACGAGCAGTACTTC. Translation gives CATSRDLSLASYEQYF.

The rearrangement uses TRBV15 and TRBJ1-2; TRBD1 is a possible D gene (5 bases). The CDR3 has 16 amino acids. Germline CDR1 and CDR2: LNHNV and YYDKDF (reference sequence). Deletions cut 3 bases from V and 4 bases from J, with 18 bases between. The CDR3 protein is CATSSPLSQGFYGYTF. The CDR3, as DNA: TGTGCCACCAGCAGCCCTCTGAGTCAGGGTTTCTATGGCTACACCTTC.

CDR3 in DNA: TGTGCCAGCTCACCACCGGCTGGAAATGGCTACACCTTC. It encodes CASSPPAGNGYTF. The chain uses TRBV18 and TRBJ1-2; D not resolved. Germline V CDR1 and CDR2: KGHSH, LQKENI. Deletions cut 0 bases from V and 6 bases from J, with 8 bases between. CDR3 size: 13 residues. Filled out from reference TRBV18 and TRBJ1-2, the complete variable domain reads NAGVMQNPRHLVRRRGQEARLRCSPMKGHSHVYWYRQLPEEGLKFMVYLQKENIIDESGMPKERFSAEFPKEGPSILRIQQVVRGDSAAYFCASSPPAGNGYTFGSGTRLTVV.

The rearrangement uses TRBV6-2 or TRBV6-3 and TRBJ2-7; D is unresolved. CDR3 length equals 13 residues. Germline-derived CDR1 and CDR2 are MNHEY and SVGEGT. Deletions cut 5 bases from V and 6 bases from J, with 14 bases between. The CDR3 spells CASSGNRSPEQYF. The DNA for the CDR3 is TGTGCCAGCAGTGGAAATAGGAGCCCCGAGCAGTACTTC.

The CDR3 protein is CSASGDRETFYGYTF. The CDR3 nucleotides read TGCAGTGCTAGTGGAGACAGGGAAACATTCTATGGCTACACCTTC. The chain employs TRBV20-1 and TRBJ1-2; 7 nucleotides agree with TRBD1. The germline CDR1 and CDR2 sequences are DFQATT and SNEGSKA (reference sequence). V gave up 3 bases and J gave up 4 bases; unmatched junction bases: 11. CDR3 length: 15 residues.

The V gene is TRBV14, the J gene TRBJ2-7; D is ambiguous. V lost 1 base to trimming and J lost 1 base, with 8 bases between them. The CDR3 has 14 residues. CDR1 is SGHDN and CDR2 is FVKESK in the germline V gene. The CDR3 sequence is CASSQGAVSYEQYF. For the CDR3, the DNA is TGTGCCAGCAGCCAAGGTGCGGTTTCCTACGAGCAGTACTTC.

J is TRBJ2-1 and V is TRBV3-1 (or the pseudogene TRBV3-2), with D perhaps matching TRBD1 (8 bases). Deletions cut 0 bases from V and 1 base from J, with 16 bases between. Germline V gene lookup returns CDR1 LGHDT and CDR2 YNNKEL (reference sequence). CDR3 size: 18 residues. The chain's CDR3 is CASSQDLGQGGSYNEQFF. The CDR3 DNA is TGTGCCAGCAGCCAAGATCTCGGACAGGGAGGGTCCTACAATGAGCAGTTCTTC.

In DNA form, the CDR3 reads TGTGCCAGCAGCTTAGACCGTCCCACCCAGTACTTC. This encodes CASSLDRPTQYF. This chain links TRBV7-2 with TRBJ2-5; D unclear. The CDR3 sequence is 12 residues long. Trimming removed 1 base at V and 8 bases at J, with 8 bases between. Germline-derived CDR1 and CDR2 are SGHTA and FQGNSA.

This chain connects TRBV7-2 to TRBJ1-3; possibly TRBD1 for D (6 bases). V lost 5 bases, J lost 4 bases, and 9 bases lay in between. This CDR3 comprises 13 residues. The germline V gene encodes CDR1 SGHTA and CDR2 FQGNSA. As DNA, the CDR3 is TGTGCCAGCAGCCAGGGGACAGGAAACACCATATATTTT. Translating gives CASSQGTGNTIYF. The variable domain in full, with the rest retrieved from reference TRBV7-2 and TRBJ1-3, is GAGVSQSPSNKVTEKGKDVELRCDPISGHTALYWYRQSLGQGLEFLIYFQGNSAPDKSGLPSDRFSAERTGGSVSTLTIQRTQQEDSAVYLCASSQGTGNTIYFGEGSWLTVV.

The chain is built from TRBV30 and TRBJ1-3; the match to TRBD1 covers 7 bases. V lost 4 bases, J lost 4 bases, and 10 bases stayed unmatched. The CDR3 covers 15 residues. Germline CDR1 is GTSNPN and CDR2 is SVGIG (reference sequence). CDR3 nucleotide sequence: TGTGCCTGGATCCCAGACAGGGACGAAGGAAACACCATATATTTT. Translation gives CAWIPDRDEGNTIYF.

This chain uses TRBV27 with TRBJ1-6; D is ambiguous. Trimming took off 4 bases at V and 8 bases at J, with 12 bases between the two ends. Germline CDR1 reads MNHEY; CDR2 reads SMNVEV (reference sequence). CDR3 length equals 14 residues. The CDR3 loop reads CASSYRWVDSPLHF. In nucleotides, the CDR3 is TGTGCCAGCAGTTACCGTTGGGTAGATTCACCCCTCCACTTT.

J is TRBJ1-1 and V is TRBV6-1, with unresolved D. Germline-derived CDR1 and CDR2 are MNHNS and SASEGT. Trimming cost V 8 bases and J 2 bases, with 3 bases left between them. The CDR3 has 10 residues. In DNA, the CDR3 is TGTGCCAGCGGAAACACTGAAGCTTTCTTT. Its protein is CASGNTEAFF.

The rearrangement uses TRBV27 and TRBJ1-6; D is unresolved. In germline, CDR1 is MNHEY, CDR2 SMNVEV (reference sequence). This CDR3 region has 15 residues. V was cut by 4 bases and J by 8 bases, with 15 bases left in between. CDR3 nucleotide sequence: TGTGCCAGCAGTTCGTACAGATCGGAGTATTCACCCCTCCACTTT. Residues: CASSSYRSEYSPLHF.

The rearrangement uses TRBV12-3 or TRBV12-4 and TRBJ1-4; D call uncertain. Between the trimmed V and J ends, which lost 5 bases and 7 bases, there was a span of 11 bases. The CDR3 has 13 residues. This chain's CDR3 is CASSGQLPEKLFF. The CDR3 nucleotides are TGTGCCAGCAGTGGTCAGCTACCTGAAAAACTGTTTTTT.

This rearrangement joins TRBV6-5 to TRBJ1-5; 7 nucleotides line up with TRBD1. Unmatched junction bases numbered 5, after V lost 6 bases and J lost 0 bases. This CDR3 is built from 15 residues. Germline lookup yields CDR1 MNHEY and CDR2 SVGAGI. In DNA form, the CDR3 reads TGTGCCAGCAGACCGACAGGGACTAGCAATCAGCCCCAGCATTTT. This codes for CASRPTGTSNQPQHF.

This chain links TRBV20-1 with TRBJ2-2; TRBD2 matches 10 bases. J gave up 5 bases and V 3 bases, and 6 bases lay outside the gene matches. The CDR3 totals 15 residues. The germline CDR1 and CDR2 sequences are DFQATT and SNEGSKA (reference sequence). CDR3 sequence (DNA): TGCAGTGCTAGTGAGAGGACTAGCGGAACCGGGGAGCTGTTTTTT. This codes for CSASERTSGTGELFF.

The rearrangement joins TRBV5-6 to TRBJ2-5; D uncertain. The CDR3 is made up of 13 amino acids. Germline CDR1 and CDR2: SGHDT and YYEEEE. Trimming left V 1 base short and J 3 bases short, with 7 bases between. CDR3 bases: TGTGCCAGCAGCTTGCCTAGTGAAGAGACCCAGTACTTC. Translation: CASSLPSEETQYF.

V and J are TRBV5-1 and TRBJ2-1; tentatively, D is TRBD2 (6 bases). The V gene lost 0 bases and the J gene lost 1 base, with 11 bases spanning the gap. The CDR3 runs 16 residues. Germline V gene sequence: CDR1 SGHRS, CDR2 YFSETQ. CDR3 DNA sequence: TGCGCCAGCAGCTTGGGCCCGGGAGTTTCCTACAATGAGCAGTTCTTC. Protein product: CASSLGPGVSYNEQFF.

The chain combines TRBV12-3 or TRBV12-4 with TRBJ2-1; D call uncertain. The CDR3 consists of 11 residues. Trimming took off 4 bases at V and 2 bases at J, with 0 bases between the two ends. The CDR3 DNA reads TGTGCCAGCAGTTCCTACAATGAGCAGTTCTTC. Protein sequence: CASSSYNEQFF.

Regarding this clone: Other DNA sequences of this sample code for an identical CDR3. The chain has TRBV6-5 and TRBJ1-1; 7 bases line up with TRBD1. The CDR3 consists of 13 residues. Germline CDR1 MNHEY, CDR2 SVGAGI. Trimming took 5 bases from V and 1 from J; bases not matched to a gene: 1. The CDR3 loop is CASSNRGNTEAFF. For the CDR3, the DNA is TGTGCCAGCAGTAACAGGGGGAACACTGAAGCTTTCTTT.

The CDR3: CASSLDHIQYF. CDR3 coding DNA: TGTGCCAGCAGCTTAGACCACATTCAGTACTTC. The chain couples TRBV7-9 to TRBJ2-4; D gene uncertain. Germline CDR1 is SEHNR and CDR2 is FQNEAQ (reference sequence). The CDR3 has 11 amino acids. V was cut by 1 base and J by 8 bases, with 3 bases left in between.

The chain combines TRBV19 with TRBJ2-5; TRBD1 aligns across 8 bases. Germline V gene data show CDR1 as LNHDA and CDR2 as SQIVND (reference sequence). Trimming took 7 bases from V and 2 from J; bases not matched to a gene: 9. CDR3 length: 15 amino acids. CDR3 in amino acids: CASTVGQGRQETQYF. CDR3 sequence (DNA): TGTGCCAGTACCGTCGGACAGGGACGACAAGAGACCCAGTACTTC.

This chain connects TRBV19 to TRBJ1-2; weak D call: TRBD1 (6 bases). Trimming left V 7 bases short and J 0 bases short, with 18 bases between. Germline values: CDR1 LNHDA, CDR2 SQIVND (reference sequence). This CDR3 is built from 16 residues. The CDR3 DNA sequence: TGTGCCAGTACTCCGAAGGGGACAACAGCTAACTATGGCTACACCTTC. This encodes CASTPKGTTANYGYTF.

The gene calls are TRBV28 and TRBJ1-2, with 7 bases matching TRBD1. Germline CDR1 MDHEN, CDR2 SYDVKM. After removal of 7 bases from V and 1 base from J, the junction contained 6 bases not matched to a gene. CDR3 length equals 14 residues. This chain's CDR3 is CASTWTGINYGYTF. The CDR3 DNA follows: TGTGCCAGCACCTGGACAGGAATTAACTATGGCTACACCTTC.

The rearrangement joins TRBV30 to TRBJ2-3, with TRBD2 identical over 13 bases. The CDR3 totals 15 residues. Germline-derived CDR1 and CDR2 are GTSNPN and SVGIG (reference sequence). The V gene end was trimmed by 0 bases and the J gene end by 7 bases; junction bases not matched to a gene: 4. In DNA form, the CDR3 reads TGTGCCTGGAGTGTTACTAGCGGGAGGGCAAATACGCAGTATTTT. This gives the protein CAWSVTSGRANTQYF.

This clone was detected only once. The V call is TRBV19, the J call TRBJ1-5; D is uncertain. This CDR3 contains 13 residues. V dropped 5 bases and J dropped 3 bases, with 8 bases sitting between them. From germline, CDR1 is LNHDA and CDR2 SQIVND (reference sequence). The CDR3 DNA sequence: TGTGCCAGTAGTCCCAGTATCAATCAGCCCCAGCATTTT. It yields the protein CASSPSINQPQHF.

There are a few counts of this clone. DNA of the CDR3: TGCGCCAGCAGCTTGCGGGGGTTACACCCCAATGAAAAACTGTTTTTT. This encodes CASSLRGLHPNEKLFF. The J gene is TRBJ1-4, the V gene TRBV5-1; possibly TRBD1 for D (5 bases). The CDR3 runs 16 residues. V dropped 1 base and J dropped 5 bases, with 15 bases sitting between them. CDR1 SGHRS and CDR2 YFSETQ come from the germline V gene.